These 11 T cell receptor beta chains originate from one sample sequenced in a study of shared clonotypes between healthy human individuals. The data were produced by immunoSEQ multiplex PCR, yet TCRdb's version contains in-frame clones alone and is incomplete. The table records roughly 850,000 clones, approximately 97% of them present only once. Positively selected for CCR7, the CD45RO-negative cells used as naive CD8 cells excluded terminally differentiated effector memory CD45RA+ cells. The sequencing sample was made of naive CD8+ T cells sorted from blood. The receptors come from a man between 25 and 39 years old in good health.

This clone was detected once. This rearrangement joins TRBV27 to TRBJ1-5; the match to TRBD1 covers 7 bases. CDR3 size: 15 residues. Unmatched junction bases numbered 6, after V lost 3 bases and J lost 4 bases. Germline V CDR1 and CDR2: MNHEY, SMNVEV (reference sequence). The CDR3 DNA is TGTGCCAGCAGTTTGACAGGGAGGAAGAATCAGCCCCAGCATTTT. Translated, it gives CASSLTGRKNQPQHF.

The chain employs TRBV30 and TRBJ2-1; TRBD2 agrees at 11 bases. The CDR3 totals 13 residues. Trimming cost V 1 base and J 10 bases; bases outside gene matches: 3. Germline V gives CDR1 GTSNPN, CDR2 SVGIG (reference sequence). The CDR3 nucleotides are TGTGCCTGGAGTGCGGCTAGCGGGAGGGAGCAGTTCTTC. Translation: CAWSAASGREQFF.

The chain employs TRBV5-1 and TRBJ2-3; TRBD2 matches at 7 bases. Germline loops: CDR1 SGHRS, CDR2 YFSETQ. The CDR3 sequence is 15 residues long. The J segment lost 4 bases and the V segment lost 4 bases, leaving 9 bases of the junction unmatched. CDR3 nucleotides: TGCGCCAGCAGCCTAGCGGCGTCCCGGCCAGATACGCAGTATTTT. The encoded protein is CASSLAASRPDTQYF.

CDR3 DNA sequence: TGTGCCAGCAGCACCAGACGGGAGCAGTACTTC. It yields the protein CASSTRREQYF. The V gene is TRBV5-6, the J gene TRBJ2-7; D uncertain. Germline CDR1 and CDR2: SGHDT and YYEEEE. This CDR3 has 11 amino acids. V shed 4 bases and J shed 7 bases, with 9 bases lying between them.

The chain combines TRBV15 with TRBJ2-5, with 8 bases identical to TRBD2. The CDR3 is 14 amino acids. CDR1 is LNHNV, CDR2 YYDKDF, per germline (reference sequence). J gave up 5 bases and V 5 bases, and 7 bases lay outside the gene matches. In DNA, the CDR3 is TGTGCCACCAGCCTAACGGGAGGGGTGGAGACCCAGTACTTC. It translates to CATSLTGGVETQYF.

The genes are TRBV7-9 and TRBJ2-7; the D is unclear. V was clipped by 1 base and J by 6 bases, with 7 bases between them. This CDR3 has 12 amino acids. Germline assignment: CDR1 SEHNR and CDR2 FQNEAQ (reference sequence). The CDR3 loop reads CASSLVLGEQYF. In DNA, the CDR3 is TGTGCCAGCAGCTTAGTTCTCGGCGAGCAGTACTTC.

The gene calls are TRBV25-1 and TRBJ2-7, with TRBD1 matching over 9 bases. The CDR3 covers 12 residues. Trimming removed 10 bases from V and 4 bases from J; junction bases left unmatched: 5. Germline lookup yields CDR1 MGHDK and CDR2 SYGVNS. CDR3 amino acids: CATGQGMYEQYF. The DNA for the CDR3 is TGTGCCACTGGACAGGGGATGTACGAGCAGTACTTC.

The count of this clone is one. Mismatch with germline at one junction end may stem from a read error. The chain couples TRBV7-7 to TRBJ2-3, with unresolved D. CDR1 and CDR2 (germline): SSHAT, FNYEAQ (reference sequence). The CDR3 contains 14 residues. The CDR3 is CASSPYPSTDTQYF. CDR3 sequence (DNA): TGTGCTAGCAGCCCCTACCCTAGCACAGATACGCAGTATTTT.

V gene TRBV6-6 combines with J gene TRBJ1-5; unclear D gene. The CDR3 contains 16 residues. The germline CDR1 and CDR2 sequences are MNHNY and SVGAGI (reference sequence). Trimming removed 3 bases at V and 0 bases at J, with 12 bases between. The CDR3 DNA follows: TGTGCCAGCAGTTATGCTGGGGAATATAGCAATCAGCCCCAGCATTTT. Translated: CASSYAGEYSNQPQHF.

The chain links TRBV9 to TRBJ2-1, with 10 nucleotides matching TRBD2. After removal of 4 bases from V and 9 bases from J, the junction contained 13 bases not matched to a gene. Germline V lookup: CDR1 SGDLS, CDR2 YYNGEE. This CDR3 is 16 amino acids long. CDR3: CASSTRVAGGKSEQFF. CDR3 DNA sequence: TGTGCCAGCAGCACCCGAGTAGCGGGAGGTAAGAGTGAGCAGTTCTTC.

The chain employs TRBV28 and TRBJ2-7; D might be TRBD1 (5 bases). V gave up 3 bases and J gave up 0 bases, with 15 bases separating them. Germline V lookup: CDR1 MDHEN, CDR2 SYDVKM. The CDR3 consists of 16 residues. CDR3 sequence (DNA): TGTGCCAGCAGTTTGGTGACCGGGCAGGGCTCCTACGAGCAGTACTTC. Translated, it gives CASSLVTGQGSYEQYF.